This TCR beta chain was identified in a study of T cell repertoires in cytomegalovirus infection. Study information: Matching HLA type and CMV infection were both indicated by public TCR beta signatures. Study-wide findings and caveats: HLA-C-restricted CMV-specific TCR beta clonotypes prevailed in the ex vivo response.

As concerns this clonotype: Its antigen is unknown.

MiXCR was run by TCRdb on the reads, yielding one entry per CDR3 protein. This table holds 450,000 to 600,000 distinct CDR3 sequences, about 42% found once. CDR3 length equals 21 residues. Germline loops: CDR1 SGHKS, CDR2 YYEKEE (reference sequence). Between the trimmed V and J ends, which lost 2 bases and 0 bases, there was a span of 29 bases. This clonotype was sampled from a human donor in good health (CMV status not recorded). Some clones in this sample may be carry-over from other donors' samples. Sequences were derived from cultured PBMCs, sampled from culture after CMV antigen stimulation. This sequence joins TRBV5-5 and TRBJ1-1, with a weak D call TRBD1 (5 bases). CDR3 protein: CASSFPFGGRPWAWMNTEAFF. CDR3 nucleotides: TGTGCCAGCAGCTTCCCTTTCGGGGGAAGGCCTTGGGCGTGGATGAACACTGAAGCTTTCTTT.